Listed below are T cell receptor beta chains from one sample, sequenced in a study of CD4+ T cells in melanoma. The protocol was immunoSEQ multiplex PCR, while the TCRdb copy is restricted to in-frame clones and leaves out a portion. The sample contains 10,000 or so clones, roughly 62% of which appear only once. Sequenced sample: cells from a culture (not recorded whether cultured in vitro). These receptor sequences come from a human donor with melanoma. CDR3s include the opening cysteine and the closing phenylalanine or tryptophan. D genes are given only for firm matches. The size of a clone is reported for some rows only, either as once, few or many, or as a class for expanded clones.

- TRBJ1-5 TRBV7-9 - CASSFGTLNQPQHF TGTGCCAGCAGCTTCGGGACACTGAATCAGCCCCAGCATTTT
- TRBJ1-5 TRBV6-4 once CASSPREGGNQPQHF TGTGCCAGCAGCCCTCGGGAGGGCGGTAATCAGCCCCAGCATTTT
TRBD1 TRBJ2-3 TRBV30 - CAWTQGASTDTQYF TGTGCCTGGACACAGGGGGCCTCCACAGATACGCAGTATTTT
- TRBJ1-5 TRBV6-1 - CASSTRGARQPQHF TGTGCCAGCAGTACCCGCGGGGCGAGGCAGCCCCAGCATTTT